The source of this T cell receptor (beta chain) is a study of blood T cell repertoires in COVID-19. Cohort allocation depended upon clinical history that participants reported. Exposed enrollees had met someone with a PCR-confirmed or clinician-diagnosed COVID-19 case at some point within the 2 weeks before study entry. V shed 3 bases and J shed 5 bases, with 13 bases lying between them. There are 14 residues in the CDR3. Per germline, CDR1 LGHNT and CDR2 FRNRAP. Authors' methods: Estimates of nucleated cell counts were drawn from the amplification of reference gene primers. Sequencing was performed with immunoSEQ multiplex PCR; in TCRdb, only in-frame clones are kept and a portion is missing. V and J calls plus clone size are reproduced from that table; the DNA served to infer D and trimming. Seen here are some 340,000 clones, 90% observed once, and the top ten hold roughly 3.9%.

This clonotype was obtained from a woman in her 30s who had been exposed to COVID-19. The rearrangement joins TRBV12-5 to TRBJ1-2; weak D call: TRBD1 (5 bases). Source material: PBMCs or T cells enriched from blood (not recorded which). The chain's CDR3 is CASGFTGTIYGYTF. The CDR3 bases are TGTGCTAGTGGTTTTACAGGTACAATTTATGGCTACACCTTC. The full variable domain, rest sourced from reference TRBV12-5 and TRBJ1-2, is DARVTQTPRHKVTEMGQEVTMRCQPILGHNTVFWYRQTMMQGLELLAYFRNRAPLDDSGMPKDRFSAEMPDATLATLKIQPSEPRDSAVYFCASGFTGTIYGYTFGSGTRLTVV.